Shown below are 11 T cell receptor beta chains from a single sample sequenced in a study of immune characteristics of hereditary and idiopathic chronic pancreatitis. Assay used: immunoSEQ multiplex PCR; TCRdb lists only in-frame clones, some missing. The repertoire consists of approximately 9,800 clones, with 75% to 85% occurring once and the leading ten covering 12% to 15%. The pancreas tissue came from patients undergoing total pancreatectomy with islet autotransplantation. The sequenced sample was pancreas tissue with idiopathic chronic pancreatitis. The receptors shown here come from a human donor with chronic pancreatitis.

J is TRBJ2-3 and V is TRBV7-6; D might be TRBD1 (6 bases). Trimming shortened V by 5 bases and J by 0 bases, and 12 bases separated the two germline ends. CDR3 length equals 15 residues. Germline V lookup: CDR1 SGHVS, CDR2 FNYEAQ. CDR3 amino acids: CASSLGQFSTDTQYF. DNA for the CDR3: TGTGCCAGCAGCCTCGGACAGTTTAGCACAGATACGCAGTATTTT.

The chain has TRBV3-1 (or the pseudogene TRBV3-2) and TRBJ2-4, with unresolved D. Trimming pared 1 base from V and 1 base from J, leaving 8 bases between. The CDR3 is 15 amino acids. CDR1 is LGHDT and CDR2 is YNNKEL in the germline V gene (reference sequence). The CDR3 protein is CASSQAGRAKNIQYF. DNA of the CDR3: TGTGCCAGCAGCCAAGCTGGACGGGCCAAAAACATTCAGTACTTC.

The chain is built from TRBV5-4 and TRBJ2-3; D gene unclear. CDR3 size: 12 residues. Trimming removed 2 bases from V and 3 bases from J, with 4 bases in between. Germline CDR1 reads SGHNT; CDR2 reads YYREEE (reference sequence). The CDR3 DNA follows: TGTGCCAGCAGCTTTGGGACAGATACGCAGTATTTT. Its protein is CASSFGTDTQYF.

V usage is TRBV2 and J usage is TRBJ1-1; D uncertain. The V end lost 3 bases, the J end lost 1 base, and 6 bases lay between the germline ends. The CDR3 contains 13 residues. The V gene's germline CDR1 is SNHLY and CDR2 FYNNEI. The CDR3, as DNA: TGTGCCAGCAGTGAGAACAGGAACACTGAAGCTTTCTTT. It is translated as CASSENRNTEAFF. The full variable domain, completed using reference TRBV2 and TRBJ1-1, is EPEVTQTPSHQVTQMGQEVILRCVPISNHLYFYWYRQILGQKVEFLVSFYNNEISEKSEIFDDQFSVERPDGSNFTLKIRSTKLEDSAMYFCASSENRNTEAFFGQGTRLTVV.

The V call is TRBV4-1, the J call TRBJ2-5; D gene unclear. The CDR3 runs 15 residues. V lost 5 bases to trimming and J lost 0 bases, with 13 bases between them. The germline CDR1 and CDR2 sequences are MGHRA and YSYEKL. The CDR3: CASSLTPVYQETQYF. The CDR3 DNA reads TGCGCCAGCAGCTTAACTCCGGTGTACCAAGAGACCCAGTACTTC.

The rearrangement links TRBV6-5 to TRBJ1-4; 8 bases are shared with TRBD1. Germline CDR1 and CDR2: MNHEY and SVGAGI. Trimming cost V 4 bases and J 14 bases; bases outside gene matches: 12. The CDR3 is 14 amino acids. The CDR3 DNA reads TGTGCCAGCAGTTCAGCGACAGGGGAAGTTAGGCTGTTTTTT. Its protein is CASSSATGEVRLFF.

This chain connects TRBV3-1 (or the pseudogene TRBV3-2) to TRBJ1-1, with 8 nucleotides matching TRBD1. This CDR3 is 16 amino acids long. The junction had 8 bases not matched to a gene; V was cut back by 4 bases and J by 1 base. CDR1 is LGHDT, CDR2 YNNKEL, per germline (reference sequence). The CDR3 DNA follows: TGTGCCAGCAGCCCTCTGGACAGGGCTCGGAACACTGAAGCTTTCTTT. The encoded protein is CASSPLDRARNTEAFF.

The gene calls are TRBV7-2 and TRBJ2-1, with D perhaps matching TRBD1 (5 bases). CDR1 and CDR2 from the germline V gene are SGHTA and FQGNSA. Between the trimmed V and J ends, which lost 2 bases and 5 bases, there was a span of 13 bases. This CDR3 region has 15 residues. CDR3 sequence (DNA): TGTGCCAGCAGCTTAAATCCAGGGAAGAACAATGAGCAGTTCTTC. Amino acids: CASSLNPGKNNEQFF.

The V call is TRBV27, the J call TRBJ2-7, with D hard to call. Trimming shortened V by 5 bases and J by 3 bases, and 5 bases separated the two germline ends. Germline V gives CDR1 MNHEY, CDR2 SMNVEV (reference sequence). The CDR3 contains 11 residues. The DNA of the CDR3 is TGTGCCAGCAGTCCCTACTACGAGCAGTACTTC. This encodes CASSPYYEQYF.

This chain's CDR3 is CASTWSGSYEGTDTQYF. CDR3 DNA: TGTGCCAGTACGTGGTCAGGATCCTACGAGGGCACAGATACGCAGTATTTT. V is TRBV19 and J is TRBJ2-3; unclear D gene. In germline, CDR1 is LNHDA, CDR2 SQIVND (reference sequence). CDR3 length: 17 residues. Trimming removed 7 bases at V and 1 base at J, with 21 bases between.

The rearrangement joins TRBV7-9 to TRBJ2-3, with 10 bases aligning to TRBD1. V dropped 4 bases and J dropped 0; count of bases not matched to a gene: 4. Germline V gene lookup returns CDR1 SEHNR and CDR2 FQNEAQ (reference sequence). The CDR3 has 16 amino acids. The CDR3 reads CASSSGQGGSTDTQYF. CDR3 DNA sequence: TGTGCCAGCAGCTCCGGACAGGGGGGGAGCACAGATACGCAGTATTTT.